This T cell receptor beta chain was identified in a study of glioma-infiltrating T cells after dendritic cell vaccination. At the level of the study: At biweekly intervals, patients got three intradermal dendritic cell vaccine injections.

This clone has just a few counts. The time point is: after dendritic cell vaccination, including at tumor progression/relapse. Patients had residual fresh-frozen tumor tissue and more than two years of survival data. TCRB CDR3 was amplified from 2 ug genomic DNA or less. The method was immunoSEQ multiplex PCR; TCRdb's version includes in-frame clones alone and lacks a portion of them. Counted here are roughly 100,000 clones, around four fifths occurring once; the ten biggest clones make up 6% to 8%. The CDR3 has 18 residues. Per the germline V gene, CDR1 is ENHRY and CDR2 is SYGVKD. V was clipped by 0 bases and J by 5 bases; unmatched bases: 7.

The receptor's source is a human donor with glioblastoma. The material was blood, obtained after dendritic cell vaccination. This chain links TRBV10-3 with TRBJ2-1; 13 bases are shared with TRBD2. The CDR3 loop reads CAISESRLGLAGDNEQFF. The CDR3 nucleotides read TGTGCCATCAGTGAGTCGCGTTTAGGACTAGCGGGGGACAATGAGCAGTTCTTC.